This T cell receptor (beta chain) was profiled in a study of T cell repertoires in cytomegalovirus infection (dated by TCRdb to between 2018 and 2021). As for the study more broadly: Because public TCR beta signatures pointed to carriage of CMV infection together with the matching HLA type, the HLA type of each donor mattered for the analysis.

This clonotype showed up just a few times. Which antigen it targets is not known. No base qualities exist here, and no much larger clone lies one base off it. The study at large found these results: Cumulative frequency of public TCR beta family members discriminated carriers of CMV infection plus the relevant HLA type in this cohort and an independent 352-donor cohort. The ex vivo response was dominated by HLA-C-restricted CMV-specific TCR beta clonotypes, which also provided the single most frequent clonotype in two of eight donors.

TCRdb shows the sequencer as Illumina HiSeq 1500. TCRdb passed the public sequencing reads through fastp at Q25 and MiXCR, retaining productive beta sequences. Every CDR3 protein is listed once, alongside the most common genes and DNA of its rows. The sample yields about 460,000 distinct CDR3 sequences; about 11% were counted once. The top ten clones comprise more than 8.5% of the sample. The CDR3 holds 14 amino acids from the cysteine to the phenylalanine. Of all the DNA, just the CDR3 is kept, 42 bases in frame from base 1. Trimmed from V: 7 bases; trimmed from J: 5 bases; junction bases lacking a gene match: 10. Reading the germline V gene (reference sequence) gives CDR1 DFQATT and CDR2 SNEGSKA.

The clonotype was recovered from a human donor in good health (CMV status not recorded). Some clones in this sample may be carry-over from other donors' samples. The chain is encoded by TRBV20-1 joined to TRBJ2-3; TRBD2 matches 9 bases in the middle. Material: PBMCs. The nucleotides read TGCAGTGAAAGGACTAGCGTTAGTCAAGATACGCAGTATTTT. The encoded protein is CSERTSVSQDTQYF.